This T cell receptor (beta chain) comes out of a study of identical twins. Germline-derived CDR1 and CDR2 are SEHNR and FQNEAQ (reference sequence). Trimming took off 5 bases at V and 1 base at J, with 10 bases between the two ends. This CDR3 contains 14 residues. To note about this clonotype: With a much larger clone just one base away, this may be a read error.

MiXCR was run by TCRdb on the 5' RACE reads, yielding one entry per CDR3 protein. The sample carries 1.5 million to 2 million distinct CDR3 sequences, around a third recorded once. The chain uses TRBV7-9 and TRBJ2-3; no clear D. The sequencing sample was made of cord blood. The sequence was collected from a newborn girl in good health. CDR3 protein: CASSPIPGTDTQYF. The CDR3 nucleotides are TGTGCCAGCAGCCCGATCCCTGGCACAGATACGCAGTATTTT.